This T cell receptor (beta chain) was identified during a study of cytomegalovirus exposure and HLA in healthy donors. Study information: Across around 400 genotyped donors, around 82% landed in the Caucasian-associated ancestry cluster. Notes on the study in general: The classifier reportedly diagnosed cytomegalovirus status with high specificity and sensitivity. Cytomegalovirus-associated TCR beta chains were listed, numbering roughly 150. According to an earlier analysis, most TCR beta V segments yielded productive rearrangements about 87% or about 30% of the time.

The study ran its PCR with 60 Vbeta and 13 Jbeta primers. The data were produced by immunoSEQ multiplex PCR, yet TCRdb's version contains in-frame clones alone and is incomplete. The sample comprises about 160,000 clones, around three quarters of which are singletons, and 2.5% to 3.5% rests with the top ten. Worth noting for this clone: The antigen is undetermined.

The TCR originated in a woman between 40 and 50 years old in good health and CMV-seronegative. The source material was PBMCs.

The CDR3 nucleotides are TGTGCCAGTAGTATAGACCTCCGCTCTGGAAACACCATATATTTT. It encodes CASSIDLRSGNTIYF. The chain employs TRBV19 and TRBJ1-3, with D unclear. V gave up 0 bases and J gave up 0 bases, with 6 bases separating them. The germline V gene has CDR1 LNHDA and CDR2 SQIVND (reference sequence). The CDR3 covers 15 residues.